This T cell receptor beta chain was identified in a study of T cells in Graves' hyperthyroidism and ophthalmopathy. General study results and limits: Peripheral blood also featured most of the thyroid clonotypes expanded above 0.001.

CDR3 length equals 15 residues. V lost 7 bases and J lost 5, with 17 bases in between. The V gene's germline CDR1 is SGHAT and CDR2 FQNNGV. Concerning this clonotype itself: Antigen specificity is unknown.

Amplified TCR beta CDR3 regions derived from RNA transcripts. The HTBI set primed first-round TCR CDR3 RT-PCR. TCRdb independently ran MiXCR on the multiplex PCR reads; one entry per CDR3 protein. Among almost 500,000 distinct CDR3 sequences, 22% were seen once, and the ten largest hold approximately 54%. In making diagnoses, clinical symptoms, serum thyroxine and TRAb, thyroid ultrasound and orbital computed tomography were all used. The chain is built from TRBV11-2 and TRBJ2-2, with D maybe TRBD2 (5 bases). The sequencing input was blood. This TCR came from a woman between 65 and 79 years old with Graves' ophthalmopathy. The CDR3 DNA follows: TGTGCCAGCACCTCAGAAGACGGGAATACCGGGGAGCTGTTTTTT. It translates to CASTSEDGNTGELFF. The variable domain in full, with the rest retrieved from reference TRBV11-2 and TRBJ2-2, is EAGVAQSPRYKIIEKRQSVAFWCNPISGHATLYWYQQILGQGPKLLIQFQNNGVVDDSQLPKDRFSAERLKGVDSTLKIQPAKLEDSAVYLCASTSEDGNTGELFFGEGSRLTVL.